The T cell receptor beta chain described here comes from a study of OX40 agonist ivuxolimab in advanced cancers. The study, taken as a whole, reports: At 0.1 to 3.0 mg/kg and by week 6, clonal expansion occurred in CD4+ and CD8+ blood T cells. More expanded clones were seen, on average, in CD8+ T cells than in CD4+.

Trimming removed 0 bases from V and 0 bases from J, with 6 bases in between. From germline, CDR1 is SEHNR and CDR2 FQNEAQ (reference sequence). The CDR3 runs to 14 residues. Notes on this clone: Its antigen is still unknown.

Sequenced by immunoSEQ multiplex PCR; TCRdb stores in-frame clones only, minus some. The sample lists about 84,000 clones, approximately 95% occurring once. The TCR was taken from an adult with an advanced solid tumor such as melanoma, head and neck, liver or kidney cancer. The sequenced sample was CD4+ or CD8+ T cells sorted from blood, obtained in a trial of the OX40 agonist ivuxolimab. This chain connects TRBV7-9 to TRBJ2-7; no clear D gene. The CDR3 DNA reads TGTGCCAGCAGCTTAGCGGATTTCTCCTACGAGCAGTACTTC. Translation: CASSLADFSYEQYF.